This TCR beta chain was sequenced for a study of T cells in Graves' hyperthyroidism and ophthalmopathy. Template material for amplifying TCR beta CDR3 regions consisted of RNA transcripts. Researchers ran a first-round RT-PCR on the TCR CDR3 using the HTBI primer set. TCRdb processed the multiplex PCR reads anew with MiXCR; each CDR3 protein has one entry. The sample includes fewer than 450,000 distinct CDR3 sequences, 17% seen only once; the top ten take 30% to 40%. Used for diagnoses were clinical symptoms, serum thyroxine and TRAb, thyroid ultrasound and orbital computed tomography. CDR3 length equals 14 residues. Germline assignment: CDR1 DFQATT and CDR2 SNEGSKA (reference sequence). V shed 4 bases, J shed 5 bases, and the junction held 6 bases outside the gene matches. The sample holds many counts of this clonotype.

This clonotype was sampled from a woman in her twenties or thirties with Graves' hyperthyroidism that later progressed to Graves' ophthalmopathy. The chain joins TRBV20-1 to TRBJ1-5; 9 bases match TRBD1. Sequencing was done on a sample of blood. CDR3 bases: TGCAGTGCTATCTGGACAGGGGAGGATCAGCCCCAGCATTTT. Translation gives CSAIWTGEDQPQHF.